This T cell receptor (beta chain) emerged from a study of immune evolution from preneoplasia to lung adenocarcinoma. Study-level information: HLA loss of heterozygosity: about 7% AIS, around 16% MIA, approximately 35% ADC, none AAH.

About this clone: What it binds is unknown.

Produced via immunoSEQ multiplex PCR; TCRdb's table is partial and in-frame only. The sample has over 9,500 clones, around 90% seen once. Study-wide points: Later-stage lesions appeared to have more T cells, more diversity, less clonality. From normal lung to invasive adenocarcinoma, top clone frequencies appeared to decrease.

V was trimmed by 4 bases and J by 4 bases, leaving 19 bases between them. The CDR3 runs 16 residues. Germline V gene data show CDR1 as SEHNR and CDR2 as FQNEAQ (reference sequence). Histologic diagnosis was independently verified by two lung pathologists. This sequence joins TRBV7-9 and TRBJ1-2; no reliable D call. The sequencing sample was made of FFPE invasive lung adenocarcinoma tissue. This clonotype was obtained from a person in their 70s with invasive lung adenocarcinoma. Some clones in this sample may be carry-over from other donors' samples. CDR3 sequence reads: CASSSTFGQAFYGYTF. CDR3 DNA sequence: TGTGCCAGCAGCTCCACATTCGGGCAGGCTTTCTATGGCTACACCTTC.